This passage covers 7 T cell receptor beta chains from one sample sequenced in a study of T-cell memory formation after mild COVID-19. TCRdb reprocessed the 5' RACE reads with MiXCR, giving one entry per CDR3 protein. The profile shows 550,000 to 600,000 distinct CDR3 sequences, about 20% of them singletons. The sequencing sample was made of PBMCs or a T cell subset sorted from them (not recorded which). These receptors came from an adult woman who had mild COVID-19 (a few samples of this study predate the infection). Cell type and time point are not known.

This clonotype was picked up a small number of times. The V gene is TRBV27, the J gene TRBJ1-1; 9 nucleotides line up with TRBD1. J gave up 1 base and V 6 bases, and 3 bases lay outside the gene matches. Germline V gives CDR1 MNHEY, CDR2 SMNVEV (reference sequence). CDR3 length equals 14 residues. CDR3 coding DNA: TGTGCCAGCAGGAACAGGGGGCCGAACACTGAAGCTTTCTTT. It specifies CASRNRGPNTEAFF.

Only a few counts were recorded for this clonotype. This rearrangement joins TRBV7-6 to TRBJ2-1; no clear D gene. The CDR3 spans 15 residues. Germline values: CDR1 SGHVS, CDR2 FNYEAQ. V was shortened by 5 bases and J by 0 bases, with 11 bases between the two germline ends. The CDR3 nucleotides read TGTGCCAGCAGCCCCGTCCGGAGCTCCTACAATGAGCAGTTCTTC. This translates into CASSPVRSSYNEQFF.

In its sample, this clonotype was seen a few times. The J gene is TRBJ2-3, the V gene TRBV5-1; TRBD2 aligns across 10 bases. Germline V gene lookup returns CDR1 SGHRS and CDR2 YFSETQ. This CDR3 region has 18 residues. V shed 4 bases, J shed 2 bases, and the junction held 13 bases outside the gene matches. The CDR3 DNA reads TGCGCCAGCAGCCCGAATCTAATAGCGGGGGGCTACACAGATACGCAGTATTTT. Protein sequence: CASSPNLIAGGYTDTQYF.

The V and J genes are TRBV12-3 or TRBV12-4 and TRBJ1-6; TRBD1 might be the D (6 bases). The CDR3 has 13 residues. V was pared by 6 bases and J by 8 bases, with 11 bases between. The CDR3 spells CASRQHRDSPLHF. In DNA, the CDR3 is TGTGCCAGCAGACAACACAGGGATTCACCCCTCCACTTT.

The table lists this clonotype with a few counts. The CDR3 sequence: CASSLRGLVSTQYF. The CDR3 nucleotides read TGTGCCAGCAGCTTAAGGGGACTAGTTAGCACCCAGTACTTC. The chain carries TRBV7-2 and TRBJ2-5; TRBD2 agrees at 8 bases. V was clipped by 2 bases and J by 8 bases; unmatched bases: 7. The CDR3 runs 14 residues. Germline CDR1 and CDR2: SGHTA and FQGNSA.

Only a few counts were recorded for this clonotype. The J gene is TRBJ1-1, the V gene TRBV11-2, with TRBD1 matching over 7 bases. V was pared by 0 bases and J by 2 bases, with 12 bases of the junction left unmatched. Looked up from germline, CDR1 is SGHAT and CDR2 is FQNNGV. This CDR3 has 18 amino acids. The CDR3 loop reads CASSLDHFNRGRNTEAFF. The DNA for the CDR3 is TGTGCCAGCAGCTTAGATCACTTCAACAGGGGCCGTAACACTGAAGCTTTCTTT. The whole variable domain, remainder taken from reference TRBV11-2 and TRBJ1-1, is EAGVAQSPRYKIIEKRQSVAFWCNPISGHATLYWYQQILGQGPKLLIQFQNNGVVDDSQLPKDRFSAERLKGVDSTLKIQPAKLEDSAVYLCASSLDHFNRGRNTEAFFGQGTRLTVV.

The rearrangement joins TRBV12-3 or TRBV12-4 to TRBJ2-5, with no clear D. The CDR3 loop spans 13 amino acids. The V end was cut by 5 bases, the J end by 7 bases, with 14 bases between. The CDR3 reads CASSLSAVRTQYF. CDR3 coding DNA: TGTGCCAGCAGTCTCTCGGCGGTGAGGACCCAGTACTTC.